The table lists the clone carrying this T cell receptor beta chain with many counts. The antigen remains unidentified. Genomic DNA was employed as the template in profiling TCR beta VDJ and CDR3. Each CDR3 protein is one row after TCRdb ran MiXCR on the reads. The data contain some 120,000 distinct CDR3 sequences, over 45% of them singletons. Unmatched junction bases numbered 3, after V lost 6 bases and J lost 3 bases. This CDR3 has 14 amino acids. These data originate in a study of CD8+CD57+ T cells in acquired aplastic anemia. Study conclusions and caveats: In common between the patients and the controls were more than 25 CD8+ CDR3 sequences.

This TCR derives from a human donor in good health, serving as a control. Sequencing was carried out using sorted CD4+, CD8+, or CD8+CD57+ T cells (not recorded which) from PBMCs. This chain links TRBV12-3 or TRBV12-4 with TRBJ1-4; the match to TRBD1 covers 8 bases. As DNA, the CDR3 is TGTGCCAGCAGCTCACAGGGGGCTAATGAAAAACTGTTTTTT. Its protein product is CASSSQGANEKLFF.